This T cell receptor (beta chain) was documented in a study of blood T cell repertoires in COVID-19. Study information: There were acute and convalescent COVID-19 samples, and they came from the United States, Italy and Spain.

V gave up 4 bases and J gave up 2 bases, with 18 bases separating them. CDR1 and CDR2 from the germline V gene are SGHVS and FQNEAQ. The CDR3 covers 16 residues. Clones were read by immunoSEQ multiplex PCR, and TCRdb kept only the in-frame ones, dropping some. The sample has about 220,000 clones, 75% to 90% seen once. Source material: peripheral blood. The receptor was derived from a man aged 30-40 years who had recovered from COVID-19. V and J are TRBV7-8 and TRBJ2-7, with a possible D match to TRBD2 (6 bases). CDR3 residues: CASSSAATRGTYEQYF. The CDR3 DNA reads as TGTGCCAGCAGCTCCGCAGCGACTAGGGGTACCTACGAGCAGTACTTC.